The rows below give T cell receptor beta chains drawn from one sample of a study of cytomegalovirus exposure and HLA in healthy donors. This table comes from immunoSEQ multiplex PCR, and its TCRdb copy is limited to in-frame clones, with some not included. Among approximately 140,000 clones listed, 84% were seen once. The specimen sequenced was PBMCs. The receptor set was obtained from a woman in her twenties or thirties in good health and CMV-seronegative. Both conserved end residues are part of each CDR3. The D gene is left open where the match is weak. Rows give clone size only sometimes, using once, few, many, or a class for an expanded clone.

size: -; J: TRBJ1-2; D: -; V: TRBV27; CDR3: CASSLSPGNGYTF; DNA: TGTGCCAGCAGTTTATCCCCGGGGAATGGCTACACCTTC
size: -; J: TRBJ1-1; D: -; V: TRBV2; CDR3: CASSDPTEMNTEAFF; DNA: TGTGCCAGCAGTGACCCGACTGAGATGAACACTGAAGCTTTCTTT
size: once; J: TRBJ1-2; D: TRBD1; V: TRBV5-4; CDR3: CASSFGQATYGYTF; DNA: TGTGCCAGCAGCTTCGGACAGGCTACCTATGGCTACACCTTC
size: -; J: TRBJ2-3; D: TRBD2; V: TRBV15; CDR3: CATSRDRASGGSTDTQYF; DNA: TGTGCCACCAGCAGAGATCGGGCTAGCGGGGGGTCCACAGATACGCAGTATTTT
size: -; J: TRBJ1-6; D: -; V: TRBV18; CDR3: CASSPSGRASDSPLHF; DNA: TGTGCCAGCTCACCATCCGGGAGGGCCTCCGATTCACCCCTCCACTTT
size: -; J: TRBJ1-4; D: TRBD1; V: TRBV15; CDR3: CATSSHWGGRQGARNNEKLFF; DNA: TGTGCCACCAGCAGCCACTGGGGGGGGAGACAGGGGGCGAGAAATAATGAAAAACTGTTTTTT
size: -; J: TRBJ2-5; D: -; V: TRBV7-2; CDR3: CASSLSFGQETQYF; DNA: TGTGCCAGCAGCTTAAGCTTCGGCCAAGAGACCCAGTACTTC
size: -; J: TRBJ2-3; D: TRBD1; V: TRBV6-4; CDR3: CASSPGQGGTDTQYF; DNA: TGTGCCAGCAGCCCCGGACAGGGAGGCACAGATACGCAGTATTTT
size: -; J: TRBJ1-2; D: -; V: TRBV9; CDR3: CASSVGSGGGGYGYTF; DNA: TGTGCCAGCAGCGTAGGATCGGGAGGGGGAGGCTATGGCTACACCTTC
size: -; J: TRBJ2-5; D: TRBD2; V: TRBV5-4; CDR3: CASSLGGREETQYF; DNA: TGTGCCAGCAGCTTGGGTGGGAGGGAAGAGACCCAGTACTTC
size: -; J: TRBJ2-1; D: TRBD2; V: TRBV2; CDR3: CASSELRGTSYNEQFF; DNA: TGTGCCAGCAGTGAACTGCGGGGGACCTCCTACAATGAGCAGTTCTTC
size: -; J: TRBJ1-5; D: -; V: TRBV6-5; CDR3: CASRQNREEPQHF; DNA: TGTGCCAGCAGGCAGAACAGGGAAGAGCCCCAGCATTTT
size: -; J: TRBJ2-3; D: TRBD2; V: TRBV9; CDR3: CASSPRTSGSTDTQYF; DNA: TGTGCCAGCAGCCCACGGACTAGCGGAAGCACAGATACGCAGTATTTT
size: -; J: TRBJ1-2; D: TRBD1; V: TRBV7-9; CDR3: CASSLQGADYGYTF; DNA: TGTGCCAGCAGCTTACAGGGGGCTGACTATGGCTACACCTTC
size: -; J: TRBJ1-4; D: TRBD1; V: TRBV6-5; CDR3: CASSYSGQGAGEKLFF; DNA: TGTGCCAGCAGTTACTCGGGGCAGGGGGCGGGTGAAAAACTGTTTTTT
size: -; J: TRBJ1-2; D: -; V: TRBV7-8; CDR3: CASSLSGGGGYTF; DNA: TGTGCCAGCAGCTTATCGGGGGGTGGCGGCTACACCTTC
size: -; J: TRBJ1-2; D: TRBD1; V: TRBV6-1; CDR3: CASSPQTGAGGGYTF; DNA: TGTGCCAGCAGTCCTCAGACAGGAGCAGGGGGAGGCTACACCTTC
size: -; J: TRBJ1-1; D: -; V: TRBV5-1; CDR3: CASSLTGENEAFF; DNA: TGCGCCAGCAGCTTGACAGGAGAGAATGAAGCTTTCTTT
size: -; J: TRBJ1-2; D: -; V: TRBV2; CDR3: CASRQGGGYYGYTF; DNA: TGTGCCAGCAGGCAGGGAGGCGGGTACTATGGCTACACCTTC
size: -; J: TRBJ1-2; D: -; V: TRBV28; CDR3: CASSQPTGFYGYTF; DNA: TGTGCCAGCAGTCAACCGACGGGGTTCTATGGCTACACCTTC
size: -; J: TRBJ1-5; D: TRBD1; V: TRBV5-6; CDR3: CASSWTGEDQPQHF; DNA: TGTGCCAGCAGCTGGACAGGGGAGGATCAGCCCCAGCATTTT
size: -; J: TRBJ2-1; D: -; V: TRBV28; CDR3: CASSLGYEQFF; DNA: TGTGCCAGCAGTTTAGGCTATGAGCAGTTCTTC
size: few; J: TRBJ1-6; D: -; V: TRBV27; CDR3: CASSAWTFSPLHF; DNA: TGTGCCAGCAGTGCCTGGACATTTTCACCCCTCCACTTT
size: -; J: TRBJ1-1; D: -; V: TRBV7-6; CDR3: CASSLTVNTEAFF; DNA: TGTGCCAGCAGCTTAACAGTGAACACTGAAGCTTTCTTT
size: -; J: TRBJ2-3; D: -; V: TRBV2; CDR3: CAGRQPTDTQYF; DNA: TGTGCCGGACGACAGCCCACAGATACGCAGTATTTT
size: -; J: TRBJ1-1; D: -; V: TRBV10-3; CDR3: CAISEVSWQQNTEAFF; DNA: TGTGCCATCAGTGAGGTTAGCTGGCAGCAGAACACTGAAGCTTTCTTT
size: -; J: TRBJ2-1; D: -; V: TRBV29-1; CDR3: CSVEGDRYNEQFF; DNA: TGCAGCGTTGAAGGAGACAGATACAATGAGCAGTTCTTC
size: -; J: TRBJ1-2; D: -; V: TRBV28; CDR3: CASSTRGGRTIYGYTF; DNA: TGTGCCAGCAGTACTCGAGGGGGTAGAACAATTTATGGCTACACCTTC
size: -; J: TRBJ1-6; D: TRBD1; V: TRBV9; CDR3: CASSGRTGVGSPLHF; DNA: TGTGCCAGCAGCGGGCGGACAGGGGTTGGATCACCCCTCCACTTT
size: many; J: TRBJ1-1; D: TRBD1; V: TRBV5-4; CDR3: CASSLAGAGQEAFF; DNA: TGTGCCAGCAGCTTGGCGGGGGCGGGACAGGAAGCTTTCTTT
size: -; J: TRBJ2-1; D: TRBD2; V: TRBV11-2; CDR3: CASSLGHGLAGFF; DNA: TGTGCCAGCAGCTTAGGGCACGGACTAGCGGGGTTCTTC
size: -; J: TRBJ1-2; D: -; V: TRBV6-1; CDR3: CASSDIQGDYGYTF; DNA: TGTGCCAGCAGTGATATCCAGGGTGACTATGGCTACACCTTC
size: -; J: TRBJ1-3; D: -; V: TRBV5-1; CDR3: CASSLVTGPGNTIYF; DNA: TGCGCCAGCAGCTTGGTAACAGGCCCTGGAAACACCATATATTTT
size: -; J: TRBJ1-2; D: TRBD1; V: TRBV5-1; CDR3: CASSSTTGSNYGYTF; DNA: TGCGCCAGCAGCTCGACGACAGGGTCGAACTATGGCTACACCTTC
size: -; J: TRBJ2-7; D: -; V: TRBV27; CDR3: CASSLSVGDYEQYF; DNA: TGTGCCAGCAGTTTATCCGTAGGGGACTACGAGCAGTACTTC
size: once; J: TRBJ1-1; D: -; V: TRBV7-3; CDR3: CASSFGTLNTEAFF; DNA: TGTGCCAGCAGCTTCGGGACTTTGAACACTGAAGCTTTCTTT
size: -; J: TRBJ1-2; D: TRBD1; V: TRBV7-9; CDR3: CASSAGTGGSYGYTF; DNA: TGTGCCAGCAGCGCGGGGACAGGGGGCAGTTATGGCTACACCTTC
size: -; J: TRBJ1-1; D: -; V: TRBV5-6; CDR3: CASSSPHRGRDDTEAFF; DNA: TGTGCCAGCAGCTCACCCCACCGCGGACGGGATGACACTGAAGCTTTCTTT
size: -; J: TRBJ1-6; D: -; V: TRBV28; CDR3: CASSLYMRQYQPNSPLHF; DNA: TGTGCCAGCAGTTTATATATGCGACAGTACCAACCGAATTCACCCCTCCACTTT
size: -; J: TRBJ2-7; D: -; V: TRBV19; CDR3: CASSIAVANYEQYF; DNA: TGTGCCAGTAGTATAGCTGTAGCGAACTACGAGCAGTACTTC
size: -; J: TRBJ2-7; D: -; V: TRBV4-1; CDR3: CASSQAPRSSYEQYF; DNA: TGCGCCAGCAGCCAAGCCCCACGGAGCTCCTACGAGCAGTACTTC
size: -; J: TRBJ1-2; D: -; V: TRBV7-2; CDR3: CASSLFGGTYGYTF; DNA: TGTGCCAGCAGCTTATTTGGGGGGACCTATGGCTACACCTTC
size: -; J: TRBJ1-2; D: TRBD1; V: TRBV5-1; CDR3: CASSLGATGTGDYGYTF; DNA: TGCGCCAGCAGCTTGGGGGCTACCGGGACAGGGGACTATGGCTACACCTTC
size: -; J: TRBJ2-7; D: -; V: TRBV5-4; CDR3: CASSPRAGSPYEQYF; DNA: TGTGCCAGCAGCCCCCGGGCTGGGAGTCCGTACGAGCAGTACTTC
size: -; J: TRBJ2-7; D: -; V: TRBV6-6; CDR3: CASSYLFGGGYYEQYF; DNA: TGTGCCAGCAGTTACCTCTTTGGGGGGGGCTACTACGAGCAGTACTTC
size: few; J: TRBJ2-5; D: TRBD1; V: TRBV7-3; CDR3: CASSLMGTGIVKTQYF; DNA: TGTGCCAGCAGCTTAATGGGGACAGGGATTGTGAAGACCCAGTACTTC
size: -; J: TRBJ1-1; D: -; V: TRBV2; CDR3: CASSDEGTTEAFF; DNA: TGTGCCAGCAGTGATGAGGGTACCACTGAAGCTTTCTTT
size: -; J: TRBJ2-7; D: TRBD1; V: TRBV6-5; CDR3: CASSPDRGDPYEQYF; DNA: TGTGCCAGCAGCCCCGACAGGGGGGATCCCTACGAGCAGTACTTC
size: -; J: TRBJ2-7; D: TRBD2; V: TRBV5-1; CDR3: CASSLDSGGSEQYF; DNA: TGCGCCAGCAGCTTGGATAGCGGGGGGTCCGAGCAGTACTTC
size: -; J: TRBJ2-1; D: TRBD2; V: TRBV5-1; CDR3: CASSLGAGGRNEQFF; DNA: TGCGCCAGCAGCTTAGGAGCGGGGGGGCGAAATGAGCAGTTCTTC
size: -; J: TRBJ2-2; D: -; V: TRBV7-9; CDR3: CASSRGYTGELFF; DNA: TGTGCCAGCAGCCGAGGGTACACCGGGGAGCTGTTTTTT
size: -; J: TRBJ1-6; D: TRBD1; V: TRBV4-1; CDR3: CASSQGRQGGNSPLHF; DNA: TGCGCCAGCAGCCAGGGGAGACAGGGGGGCAATTCACCCCTCCACTTT
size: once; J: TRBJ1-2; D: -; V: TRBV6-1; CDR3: CASRNSADGYTF; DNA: TGTGCCAGCAGAAACTCAGCGGATGGCTACACCTTC
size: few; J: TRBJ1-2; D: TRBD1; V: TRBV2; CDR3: CASSDTDRGYGYTF; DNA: TGTGCCAGCAGTGATACCGACAGGGGCTATGGCTACACCTTC